This T cell receptor beta chain was obtained from a study of blood T cell repertoires in COVID-19. Whole-study context: T cells, B-cell-depleted T cells, or PBMCs provided the cDNA or gDNA that served as material.

Data came from immunoSEQ multiplex PCR; TCRdb stores just in-frame clones and leaves some out. The sample holds about 94,000 clones, about four fifths seen once. The length of the CDR3 is 19 residues. V lost 2 bases and J lost 0, with 21 bases in between. Germline-derived CDR1 and CDR2 are SGHKS and YYEKEE (reference sequence). The chain employs TRBV5-5 and TRBJ1-5; no clear D. Sequenced material: peripheral blood. The receptor's source is a man between 65 and 79 years old with COVID-19, enrolled during active disease. The chain's CDR3 is CASSFLPLAGTNSNQPQHF. The CDR3 nucleotides read TGTGCCAGCAGCTTTCTTCCCCTAGCAGGAACGAATAGCAATCAGCCCCAGCATTTT.